The clone carrying this T cell receptor (beta chain) showed up just a few times. What it binds is unknown. TCRdb called the 5' RACE reads again in MiXCR, with one record for every CDR3 protein. The sample carries under 900,000 distinct CDR3 sequences, 9% to 15% recorded once. The CDR3 is made up of 14 amino acids. Trimming removed 3 bases at V and 5 bases at J, with 14 bases between. These data belong to a study of identical twins. General observations from the study: Where out-of-frame alpha sequences were twin-shared, they showed excess low generation probability. The study drew conclusions from cross-sectional statistical analysis, not from following the same donors.

This sample was shared with a second study, whose subject was yellow fever vaccine responses in identical twins.

Sequencing input: PBMCs. The TCR originated in a woman aged 18-29 years in good health. The chain links TRBV12-3 or TRBV12-4 to TRBJ2-7, with D uncertain. The CDR3 bases are TGTGCCAGCAGTTTTTTAAGGACCGCGGACGAGCAGTACTTC. Translated: CASSFLRTADEQYF.